The next 29 T cell receptor beta chains were all read from a single sample in a study of T cell repertoires in cytomegalovirus infection. TCRdb itself ran the reads through MiXCR, one entry per CDR3 protein. Found here are 270,000 or so distinct CDR3 sequences, around 15% of them singletons; the top ten hold approximately 44%. The material sequenced was CD8+ T cells from PBMCs. The origin of the receptors is a human donor in good health (CMV status not recorded). Some clones in this sample may be carry-over from other donors' samples.

The table lists this clonotype with a few counts. The V gene is TRBV4-1, the J gene TRBJ2-5; possible D gene TRBD2, 6 bases. This CDR3 is 18 amino acids long. Trimming left V 11 bases short and J 1 base short, with 29 bases between. Germline V gives CDR1 MGHRA, CDR2 YSYEKL. DNA for the CDR3: TGCGCCCGTAAACATCGTACGGCTGAATTGACTAGCCAAGAGACCCAGTACTTC. Amino acid sequence: CARKHRTAELTSQETQYF.

This clonotype has a handful of counts. V and J are TRBV7-8 and TRBJ1-6; tentatively, D is TRBD1 (5 bases). Germline V gives CDR1 SGHVS, CDR2 FQNEAQ. The ends were cut back, 5 bases at V and 7 bases at J, with 18 bases in the middle. CDR3 length equals 16 residues. The CDR3 sequence is CASSPWASGGNSPLHF. The CDR3 nucleotides are TGTGCCAGCAGCCCCTGGGCCAGCGGGGGAAATTCACCCCTCCACTTT.

This clonotype was picked up a small number of times. The rearrangement joins TRBV28 to TRBJ2-5, with 15 nucleotides matching TRBD2. CDR1 is MDHEN and CDR2 is SYDVKM in the germline V gene. V shed 6 bases, J shed 1 base, and the junction held 6 bases outside the gene matches. This CDR3 spans 17 amino acids. The CDR3 region has the DNA TGTGCCAGCAGCCTGCGGACTAGCGGGGGGGCCCAAGAGACCCAGTACTTC. Residues: CASSLRTSGGAQETQYF.

CDR3 sequence: CASSFRDTLNYSGNTIYF. CDR3 coding DNA: TGTGCCAGCAGCTTCCGGGACACACTAAATTACTCTGGAAACACCATATATTTT. The chain recombines TRBV6-6 with TRBJ1-3; D possibly corresponds to TRBD1 (6 bases). V dropped 6 bases and J dropped 0 bases, with 21 bases sitting between them. There are 18 residues in the CDR3. Germline CDR1 reads MNHNY; CDR2 reads SVGAGI (reference sequence).

This clonotype has a handful of counts. The chain employs TRBV12-5 and TRBJ1-1; D is possibly TRBD1 (5 bases). Trimming removed 6 bases from V and 1 base from J, with 9 bases in between. Looked up from germline, CDR1 is LGHNT and CDR2 is FRNRAP. The CDR3 runs 13 residues. The CDR3 reads CASGNGGNTEAFF. CDR3 coding DNA: TGTGCTAGTGGCAACGGGGGGAACACTGAAGCTTTCTTT. Drawing the rest from reference TRBV12-5 and TRBJ1-1, the complete variable domain is DARVTQTPRHKVTEMGQEVTMRCQPILGHNTVFWYRQTMMQGLELLAYFRNRAPLDDSGMPKDRFSAEMPDATLATLKIQPSEPRDSAVYFCASGNGGNTEAFFGQGTRLTVV.

In this sample, this clonotype turned up many times. V and J are TRBV7-9 and TRBJ2-1, with TRBD1 matching 8 bases. The length of the CDR3 is 16 residues. Germline V gene sequence: CDR1 SEHNR, CDR2 FQNEAQ (reference sequence). V was clipped by 0 bases and J by 6 bases; unmatched bases: 7. CDR3 residues: CASSLAWTGNSNEQFF. As DNA, the CDR3 is TGTGCCAGCAGCTTAGCTTGGACAGGGAATTCCAATGAGCAGTTCTTC.

The V gene is TRBV11-2, the J gene TRBJ2-3; D is perhaps TRBD2 (5 bases). Trimming removed 0 bases from V and 0 bases from J, with 13 bases in between. There are 17 residues in the CDR3. The germline V gene encodes CDR1 SGHAT and CDR2 FQNNGV. Here the CDR3 reads CASSLDWGDTSTDTQYF. CDR3 in DNA: TGTGCCAGCAGCTTAGATTGGGGAGACACTAGCACAGATACGCAGTATTTT.

There are a few counts of this clonotype. The V call is TRBV6-5, the J call TRBJ2-7; 8 bases are a match to TRBD1. The V gene end was trimmed by 0 bases and the J gene end by 5 bases; junction bases not matched to a gene: 3. The CDR3 totals 14 residues. The V gene's germline CDR1 is MNHEY and CDR2 SVGAGI. The DNA of the CDR3 is TGTGCCAGCAGTTACTCTCGGACAGGGAACGAGCAGTACTTC. It encodes CASSYSRTGNEQYF.

The rearrangement uses TRBV2 and TRBJ2-6, with TRBD2 matching 7 bases. With 6 bases clipped from V and 4 bases from J, the junction kept 9 bases outside the gene matches. Per germline, CDR1 SNHLY and CDR2 FYNNEI. The length of the CDR3 is 16 residues. This CDR3 is CASSPWEGNGANVLTF. As DNA, the CDR3 is TGTGCCAGCAGCCCCTGGGAGGGAAACGGGGCCAACGTCCTGACTTTC.

The V and J genes are TRBV3-1 and TRBJ2-7; no clear D gene. V shed 1 base and J shed 4 bases, with 20 bases lying between them. Germline V CDR1 and CDR2: LGHDT, YNNKEL (reference sequence). This CDR3 spans 17 amino acids. The CDR3: CASSQGPLSIFRYEQYF. CDR3 bases: TGTGCCAGCAGCCAAGGTCCCTTGTCTATTTTTCGGTACGAGCAGTACTTC.

This clonotype has more than one count but fewer than ten. The rearrangement joins TRBV6-2 or TRBV6-3 to TRBJ1-5; perhaps TRBD1 as D (6 bases). V was shortened by 0 bases and J by 0 bases, with 21 bases between the two germline ends. The CDR3 length is 20 residues. Germline CDR1 and CDR2: MNHEY and SVGEGT. The CDR3 DNA is TGTGCCAGCAGTTACTCGACCCGAACAGGGCTCCCTCATAGCAATCAGCCCCAGCATTTT. Its translation is CASSYSTRTGLPHSNQPQHF.

This clonotype was counted only a few times. The chain is built from TRBV2 and TRBJ2-2; perhaps TRBD1 as D (6 bases). The V gene's germline CDR1 is SNHLY and CDR2 FYNNEI. The CDR3 is 16 residues long. The V end was cut by 6 bases, the J end by 8 bases, with 22 bases between. As DNA, the CDR3 is TGTGCCAGCAGAGACGAGCACAGGGCTTCGAGAGGGGAGCTGTTTTTT. Amino acids: CASRDEHRASRGELFF. Together with reference TRBV2 and TRBJ2-2, the CDR3 gives the full variable domain: EPEVTQTPSHQVTQMGQEVILRCVPISNHLYFYWYRQILGQKVEFLVSFYNNEISEKSEIFDDQFSVERPDGSNFTLKIRSTKLEDSAMYFCASRDEHRASRGELFFGEGSRLTVL.

The chain is built from TRBV9 and TRBJ2-2; 8 bases map to TRBD2. CDR1 is SGDLS and CDR2 is YYNGEE in the germline V gene. The CDR3 contains 16 residues. Unmatched junction bases numbered 7, after V lost 3 bases and J lost 3 bases. As DNA, the CDR3 is TGTGCCAGCAGCGAGCGACTAGCGCGATACACCGGGGAGCTGTTTTTT. Protein: CASSERLARYTGELFF.

This clonotype was found a few times. V usage is TRBV6-5 and J usage is TRBJ2-5; 10 nucleotides agree with TRBD2. Looked up from germline, CDR1 is MNHEY and CDR2 is SVGAGI. With V trimmed by 0 bases and J by 1 base, 8 bases remained unmatched. This CDR3 has 18 amino acids. This CDR3 is CASSYSFASGGLQETQYF. CDR3 nucleotides: TGTGCCAGCAGTTACTCGTTCGCTAGCGGGGGCCTCCAAGAGACCCAGTACTTC.

This clonotype was counted a few times. The J gene is TRBJ1-5, the V gene TRBV12-5, with D maybe TRBD1 (5 bases). V was shortened by 1 base and J by 9 bases, with 19 bases between the two germline ends. In germline, CDR1 is LGHNT, CDR2 FRNRAP. This CDR3 region has 16 residues. CDR3 nucleotide sequence: TGTGCTAGTGGTTTGGATGGGGCCTCAACCCCGATGCCCCAGCATTTT. Amino acids: CASGLDGASTPMPQHF.

This chain joins TRBV4-1 and TRBJ1-4, with a weak D call TRBD1 (6 bases). CDR1 and CDR2 from the germline V gene are MGHRA and YSYEKL. This CDR3 region has 15 residues. V dropped 0 bases and J dropped 8 bases, with 13 bases sitting between them. The CDR3 nucleotides are TGCGCCAGCAGCCAAGATAGGGGGTCGTGGGAAAAACTGTTTTTT. Translating gives CASSQDRGSWEKLFF.

This clonotype was counted many times. The V and J genes are TRBV7-8 and TRBJ1-1; TRBD1 agrees at 7 bases. V lost 8 bases, J lost 0 bases, and 9 bases stayed unmatched. The V gene's germline CDR1 is SGHVS and CDR2 FQNEAQ. The CDR3 totals 15 residues. DNA of the CDR3: TGTGCCAGCCCTCAGGGGGAGGGGTTGAACACTGAAGCTTTCTTT. Amino acid sequence: CASPQGEGLNTEAFF.

This clonotype has a count of ten or more. This chain joins TRBV15 and TRBJ2-1; D remains unclear. Germline CDR1 and CDR2: LNHNV and YYDKDF (reference sequence). CDR3 length equals 15 residues. Trimming shortened V by 0 bases and J by 7 bases, and 13 bases separated the two germline ends. In DNA form, the CDR3 reads TGTGCCACCAGCAGAGATCTTGGAAGCCGAAATGAGCAGTTCTTC. It translates to CATSRDLGSRNEQFF.

This clonotype was picked up a small number of times. The rearrangement uses TRBV2 and TRBJ2-1; D ambiguous. CDR1 SNHLY and CDR2 FYNNEI come from the germline V gene. Trimming removed 5 bases at V and 10 bases at J, with 12 bases between. CDR3 length: 12 amino acids. The CDR3 nucleotides are TGTGCCAGCAGTCCACAGCCAAGGGAGCAGTTCTTC. It yields the protein CASSPQPREQFF.

This clonotype was counted only a few times. This rearrangement joins TRBV6-1 to TRBJ2-7, with D perhaps TRBD1 (5 bases). CDR3 length equals 12 residues. CDR1 is MNHNS and CDR2 is SASEGT in the germline V gene. The V end lost 2 bases, the J end lost 4 bases, and 6 bases lay between the germline ends. The CDR3 region is CASSEKGYEQYF. For the CDR3, the DNA is TGTGCCAGCAGTGAAAAGGGGTACGAGCAGTACTTC.

There are a few counts of this clonotype. Written as DNA, the CDR3 is TGTGCCAGCAGTGAAGCTAGCGTGCGACCAGATACGCAGTATTTT. This encodes CASSEASVRPDTQYF. The genes are TRBV2 and TRBJ2-3; D is perhaps TRBD2 (5 bases). The CDR3 is 15 amino acids. Germline CDR1 is SNHLY and CDR2 is FYNNEI. Trimming took 0 bases from V and 4 from J, leaving 11 bases between them.

The chain recombines TRBV28 with TRBJ1-5; D may be TRBD1 (5 bases). V dropped 4 bases and J dropped 4 bases, with 11 bases sitting between them. CDR3 length: 14 amino acids. CDR1 is MDHEN and CDR2 is SYDVKM in the germline V gene. The CDR3 coding sequence is TGTGCCAGCAGTTACCGGGACCTTAATCAGCCCCAGCATTTT. Translation gives CASSYRDLNQPQHF.

This clonotype was observed many times. V is TRBV7-3 and J is TRBJ2-5; 10 bases are shared with TRBD2. Germline CDR1 and CDR2: SGHTA and FQGTGA. The CDR3 sequence is 15 residues long. Trimming took 8 bases from V and 4 from J; bases not matched to a gene: 10. The CDR3 DNA reads TGTGCCAGCTCGGCAAGCGGGGGGGCCGCAGAGACCCAGTACTTC. Its translation is CASSASGGAAETQYF.

This clonotype has only a few counts. The chain joins TRBV7-3 to TRBJ1-1; D is undetermined. Trimming stripped 0 bases from V and 3 bases from J, with 8 bases between. The CDR3 spans 14 residues. Germline CDR1 is SGHTA and CDR2 is FQGTGA. DNA for the CDR3: TGTGCCAGCAGCTTAACGGACGGATACACTGAAGCTTTCTTT. It yields the protein CASSLTDGYTEAFF.

This chain connects TRBV6-6 to TRBJ1-5, with a possible D match to TRBD1 (5 bases). V lost 5 bases and J 2 bases, leaving 16 bases between the germline ends. The CDR3 is 16 amino acids. Germline CDR1 and CDR2: MNHNY and SVGAGI (reference sequence). The CDR3 is CASSQFVPGGNQPQHF. The CDR3, as DNA: TGTGCCAGCAGTCAGTTTGTCCCGGGGGGCAATCAGCCCCAGCATTTT.

This clonotype was detected only a few times. The J gene is TRBJ2-7, the V gene TRBV7-3; 10 nucleotides match TRBD1. CDR3 length equals 14 residues. The V segment lost 3 bases and the J segment 2 bases; nucleotides outside the gene matches: 1. The germline gives CDR1 SGHTA, CDR2 FQGTGA. As DNA, the CDR3 is TGTGCCAGCAGCTTCGACAGGGGGCCCTACGAGCAGTACTTC. Its protein product is CASSFDRGPYEQYF.

This clonotype was counted at least ten times. The gene calls are TRBV7-2 and TRBJ2-7; D might be TRBD1 (5 bases). The germline V gene has CDR1 SGHTA and CDR2 FQGNSA. The CDR3 has 14 amino acids. V lost 4 bases and J lost 4, with 14 bases in between. The CDR3 here is CASSSAIGAYEQYF. DNA of the CDR3: TGTGCCAGCAGCTCCGCTATTGGGGCTTACGAGCAGTACTTC.

The rearrangement joins TRBV28 to TRBJ1-4; D unresolved. The V and J ends lost 5 bases and 4 bases respectively, with 14 bases between them. This CDR3 comprises 15 residues. In germline, CDR1 is MDHEN, CDR2 SYDVKM. The CDR3 loop is CASSKMTSRNEKLFF. CDR3 in DNA: TGTGCCAGCAGTAAAATGACAAGCCGTAATGAAAAACTGTTTTTT.

Ten or more counts support this clonotype. This chain uses TRBV7-6 with TRBJ1-4, with 7 bases aligning to TRBD1. This CDR3 is 16 amino acids long. Per the germline V gene, CDR1 is SGHVS and CDR2 is FNYEAQ. Trimming removed 3 bases from V and 6 bases from J; junction bases left unmatched: 10. The CDR3 region has the DNA TGTGCCAGCAGCTTGGGCCCCGGGACAGAAGATGAAAAACTGTTTTTT. Translated: CASSLGPGTEDEKLFF.